The clone carrying this TCR beta chain was detected once. As yet, its antigen is unknown. V lost 4 bases to trimming and J lost 5 bases; unmatched junction nucleotides: 8. Per germline, CDR1 LGHNA and CDR2 YNFKEQ. The CDR3 totals 15 residues. The method was immunoSEQ multiplex PCR; TCRdb's version includes in-frame clones alone and lacks a portion of them. The sample has approximately 85,000 clones, about 86% seen once. These data come from a study of radiotherapy plus CTLA-4 blockade in lung cancer. Across the whole study: Across the patients, objective responses occurred in 18%, and disease control in under 40%.

Study-wide results and caveats: TCR clones originating in tumors grew in number in blood after radiotherapy plus ipilimumab.

J is TRBJ2-1 and V is TRBV4-2; the match to TRBD2 covers 7 bases. This receptor was taken from a human donor with non-small cell lung cancer who had a partial response to radiotherapy plus ipilimumab. This material consisted of peripheral blood, taken from a patient treated with radiotherapy plus ipilimumab. CDR3 protein: CASSPVGGEHNEQFF. The CDR3 nucleotides are TGTGCCAGCAGCCCCGTGGGGGGGGAGCACAATGAGCAGTTCTTC.